Listed below are T cell receptor beta chains from one sample, sequenced in a study of T cell changes during pregnancy in multiple sclerosis. Clones were sequenced by immunoSEQ multiplex PCR, and TCRdb holds only the in-frame ones, with some missing. The data show fewer than 55,000 clones, with 90% seen just once and 5.1% held by the top ten. Specimen: peripheral blood, collected after pregnancy. These receptors were collected from a female donor in good health, enrolled as a control in a pregnancy study. The CDR3 runs from the conserved cysteine through the conserved F or W. D genes are given only for firm matches. Some rows mark clone size as missing; the rest say once, few, many or name a class of expanded clone.

J gene: TRBJ1-2
D gene: NA
clone size: NA
V gene: TRBV9
CDR3 DNA: TGTGCCAGCGCCACTTTCGAGGGCTATGGCTACACCTTC
CDR3 protein: CASATFEGYGYTF

J gene: TRBJ1-2
D gene: NA
clone size: NA
V gene: TRBV30
CDR3 DNA: TGTGCCTGGAGTCGGGGTGGCTACACCTTC
CDR3 protein: CAWSRGGYTF

J gene: TRBJ1-6
D gene: NA
clone size: NA
V gene: TRBV7-2
CDR3 DNA: TGTGCCAGCAGCTTAGAGATAGGGAGGAATTCACCCCTCCACTTT
CDR3 protein: CASSLEIGRNSPLHF

J gene: TRBJ2-7
D gene: NA
clone size: NA
V gene: TRBV29-1
CDR3 DNA: TGCAGCGTTGAAGGGGGGCAGGAGAACTCCTACGAGCAGTACTTC
CDR3 protein: CSVEGGQENSYEQYF

J gene: TRBJ1-1
D gene: NA
clone size: NA
V gene: TRBV7-3
CDR3 DNA: TGTGCCAGCAGCTTATCAGGGCTGAACACTGAAGCTTTCTTT
CDR3 protein: CASSLSGLNTEAFF

J gene: TRBJ2-1
D gene: TRBD2
clone size: NA
V gene: TRBV6-4
CDR3 DNA: TGTGCCAGCAGTGAGGGACTAGCGGACTACAATGAGCAGTTCTTC
CDR3 protein: CASSEGLADYNEQFF

J gene: TRBJ2-7
D gene: TRBD1
clone size: NA
V gene: TRBV7-2
CDR3 DNA: TGTGCCAGCAGCTCAGGGGGCCAAGACTACGAGCAGTACTTC
CDR3 protein: CASSSGGQDYEQYF

J gene: TRBJ1-3
D gene: NA
clone size: NA
V gene: TRBV4-3
CDR3 DNA: TGCGCCAGCAGCCTAATCCAGGGCTCTGGAAACACCATATATTTT
CDR3 protein: CASSLIQGSGNTIYF

J gene: TRBJ1-1
D gene: TRBD1
clone size: NA
V gene: TRBV11-3
CDR3 DNA: TGTGCCAGCAGTTTGGACAGGGACACTGAAGCTTTCTTT
CDR3 protein: CASSLDRDTEAFF

J gene: TRBJ2-1
D gene: TRBD1
clone size: NA
V gene: TRBV11-2
CDR3 DNA: TGTGCCAGCAGCTCCGGAACAGGGGGAGAGCAGTTCTTC
CDR3 protein: CASSSGTGGEQFF

J gene: TRBJ1-2
D gene: NA
clone size: NA
V gene: TRBV29-1
CDR3 DNA: TGCAGCGGCGGGGATGGCTACACCTTC
CDR3 protein: CSGGDGYTF

J gene: TRBJ2-5
D gene: TRBD2
clone size: NA
V gene: TRBV11-1
CDR3 DNA: TGTGCCAGCAGCTTTGCCGGGACTAGCGGGGAAGAGACCCAGTACTTC
CDR3 protein: CASSFAGTSGEETQYF

J gene: TRBJ2-2
D gene: NA
clone size: NA
V gene: TRBV5-1
CDR3 DNA: TGCGCCAGCAGCTTAAAGTTTGGCCCAAACACCGGGGAGCTGTTTTTT
CDR3 protein: CASSLKFGPNTGELFF

J gene: TRBJ2-3
D gene: TRBD2
clone size: NA
V gene: TRBV30
CDR3 DNA: TGTGCCGCCGAGGCGGGAGGAGCAGATACGCAGTATTTT
CDR3 protein: CAAEAGGADTQYF

J gene: TRBJ1-2
D gene: TRBD1
clone size: NA
V gene: TRBV6-1
CDR3 DNA: TGTGCCAGCTTACTCCAGGGGGGCTCGGGCTACACCTTC
CDR3 protein: CASLLQGGSGYTF

J gene: TRBJ1-1
D gene: NA
clone size: NA
V gene: TRBV19
CDR3 DNA: TGTGCCACCTTATCCAGGGATATAGACACTGAAGCTTTCTTT
CDR3 protein: CATLSRDIDTEAFF

J gene: TRBJ1-1
D gene: TRBD1
clone size: NA
V gene: TRBV9
CDR3 DNA: TGTGCCAGCAGCATCGCAGGGGGTCGGAACACTGAAGCTTTCTTT
CDR3 protein: CASSIAGGRNTEAFF

J gene: TRBJ1-2
D gene: TRBD1
clone size: NA
V gene: TRBV19
CDR3 DNA: TGTGCCAGTAGTATCCAGCAGGGGGGCTCTAACTATGGCTACACCTTC
CDR3 protein: CASSIQQGGSNYGYTF

J gene: TRBJ1-1
D gene: NA
clone size: NA
V gene: TRBV30
CDR3 DNA: TGTGCCTGGTCTCTTATGAACACTGAAGCTTTCTTT
CDR3 protein: CAWSLMNTEAFF

J gene: TRBJ1-1
D gene: NA
clone size: NA
V gene: TRBV6-1
CDR3 DNA: TGTGCCAGCAAAAGGACTTTGAACACTGAAGCTTTCTTT
CDR3 protein: CASKRTLNTEAFF

J gene: TRBJ1-2
D gene: NA
clone size: NA
V gene: TRBV27
CDR3 DNA: TGTGCCAGCAGCCACCCTCCCACTGGTGGCTACACCTTC
CDR3 protein: CASSHPPTGGYTF

J gene: TRBJ2-7
D gene: NA
clone size: once
V gene: TRBV5-1
CDR3 DNA: TGCGCCAGCAGCTTGGACAGGGCCCTGGGCGAGCAGTACTTC
CDR3 protein: CASSLDRALGEQYF